The 19 T cell receptor beta chains presented below share a single source sample, sequenced in a study of cytomegalovirus exposure and HLA in healthy donors. Generated by immunoSEQ multiplex PCR, the TCRdb table keeps only in-frame clones and is missing some. The sample contains 150,000 to 200,000 clones, around four fifths of which appear only once. The sequencing input was PBMCs. These receptor sequences come from a young man in good health and CMV-seropositive.

CDR3 nucleotide sequence: TGCGCCAGCAGCCGGGACAGGGAACTGGCGAACACTGAAGCTTTCTTT. Its translation: CASSRDRELANTEAFF. The rearrangement uses TRBV4-3 and TRBJ1-1, with TRBD1 identical over 9 bases. The V segment lost 4 bases and the J segment 1 base; nucleotides outside the gene matches: 7. This CDR3 spans 16 amino acids. The germline CDR1 and CDR2 sequences are LGHNA and YSLEER.

This rearrangement joins TRBV14 to TRBJ2-7, with 8 bases fitting TRBD2. The CDR3 consists of 14 residues. Germline V gene lookup returns CDR1 SGHDN and CDR2 FVKESK. V trimming: 4 bases; J trimming: 3 bases; junction bases outside the gene matches: 5. The CDR3 nucleotides are TGTGCCAGCAGCCCCCCGGGGGGGGGCTACGAGCAGTACTTC. Protein sequence: CASSPPGGGYEQYF.

By share, this clone counts as medium-sized. This chain links TRBV7-6 with TRBJ2-2; a weak D match, TRBD1 (6 bases). The V gene's germline CDR1 is SGHVS and CDR2 FNYEAQ. CDR3 length: 13 residues. The V and J ends lost 5 bases and 5 bases respectively, with 9 bases between them. The CDR3 loop is CASSPGQTGELFF. In DNA, the CDR3 is TGTGCCAGCAGCCCTGGACAGACCGGGGAGCTGTTTTTT.

The chain couples TRBV7-2 to TRBJ1-2, with TRBD1 matching over 10 bases. Germline V gives CDR1 SGHTA, CDR2 FQGNSA. V dropped 5 bases and J dropped 4; count of bases not matched to a gene: 10. The length of the CDR3 is 16 residues. The CDR3 sequence is CASSLGGTGAVYGYTF. CDR3 coding DNA: TGTGCCAGCAGCCTAGGGGGGACAGGGGCGGTCTATGGCTACACCTTC. The whole variable domain, remainder taken from reference TRBV7-2 and TRBJ1-2, is GAGVSQSPSNKVTEKGKDVELRCDPISGHTALYWYRQSLGQGLEFLIYFQGNSAPDKSGLPSDRFSAERTGGSVSTLTIQRTQQEDSAVYLCASSLGGTGAVYGYTFGSGTRLTVV.

This clone was observed a few times. The chain employs TRBV5-8 and TRBJ1-6, with TRBD1 identical over 7 bases. The CDR3 runs to 13 residues. V shed 3 bases and J 8 bases; nucleotides not matched to a gene: 2. Germline V gene sequence: CDR1 SGHTS, CDR2 YDEGEE. The CDR3 DNA sequence: TGTGCCAGCAGCTCAACAGGGGATTCACCCCTCCACTTT. The encoded protein is CASSSTGDSPLHF.

The genes are TRBV9 and TRBJ2-7, with 10 bases aligning to TRBD1. Germline CDR1 and CDR2: SGDLS and YYNGEE. The CDR3 extends over 14 amino acids. Losses at the gene ends were 3 bases for V and 2 bases for J; bases not matched to a gene: 2. CDR3 loop: CASSETGGAYEQYF. The CDR3 DNA sequence: TGTGCCAGCAGCGAGACAGGGGGCGCCTACGAGCAGTACTTC.

The chain employs TRBV7-8 and TRBJ2-7; 7 bases agree with TRBD2. Germline-derived CDR1 and CDR2 are SGHVS and FQNEAQ. The length of the CDR3 is 15 residues. Losses at the gene ends were 4 bases for V and 0 bases for J; bases not matched to a gene: 6. The CDR3 region is CASSWGGDGSYEQYF. CDR3 coding DNA: TGTGCCAGCAGCTGGGGGGGGGACGGCTCCTACGAGCAGTACTTC.

The chain employs TRBV9 and TRBJ1-1, with D possibly TRBD1 on 5 matching bases. Trimming shortened V by 4 bases and J by 1 base, and 8 bases separated the two germline ends. The germline CDR1 and CDR2 sequences are SGDLS and YYNGEE. The CDR3 runs to 13 residues. The CDR3 coding sequence is TGTGCCAGCAGCATCGGGGGGAACACTGAAGCTTTCTTT. Amino acids: CASSIGGNTEAFF.

The sample holds one count of this clone. V and J are TRBV7-2 and TRBJ2-5; D gene unclear. The CDR3 is made up of 13 amino acids. V was clipped by 8 bases and J by 4 bases, with 14 bases between them. CDR1 is SGHTA, CDR2 FQGNSA, per germline. This chain's CDR3 is CASGLNLGETQYF. CDR3 nucleotides: TGTGCCAGCGGTCTTAACCTAGGAGAGACCCAGTACTTC.

The gene calls are TRBV4-1 and TRBJ1-3, with D uncertain. The germline CDR1 and CDR2 sequences are MGHRA and YSYEKL. The CDR3 extends over 17 amino acids. V was cut by 1 base and J by 1 base, with 14 bases left in between. CDR3 in DNA: TGCGCCAGCAGCCAAGGCATGAGCAGAGGTTCTGGAAACACCATATATTTT. Amino acid sequence: CASSQGMSRGSGNTIYF.

The count of this clone is one. This chain connects TRBV23-1 to TRBJ2-2, with D uncertain. TRBV23-1 falls under the ORF class, with uncertain function. V dropped 3 bases and J dropped 5 bases, with 13 bases sitting between them. The CDR3 runs to 15 residues. In nucleotides, the CDR3 is TGCGCCAGCAGTCAGGCCAGGAAAGATACCGGGGAGCTGTTTTTT. Translated: CASSQARKDTGELFF.

J is TRBJ2-2 and V is TRBV11-2; possible D gene TRBD2, 6 bases. Trimming cost V 7 bases and J 0 bases, with 12 bases left between them. The CDR3 loop spans 15 amino acids. Germline V CDR1 and CDR2: SGHAT, FQNNGV. As DNA, the CDR3 is TGTGCCAGCACTACCCGCGGGGCGAACACCGGGGAGCTGTTTTTT. As protein: CASTTRGANTGELFF. Variable domain in full (rest from reference TRBV11-2 and TRBJ2-2): EAGVAQSPRYKIIEKRQSVAFWCNPISGHATLYWYQQILGQGPKLLIQFQNNGVVDDSQLPKDRFSAERLKGVDSTLKIQPAKLEDSAVYLCASTTRGANTGELFFGEGSRLTVL.

This chain uses TRBV6-6 with TRBJ2-7; tentatively, D is TRBD1 (6 bases). This CDR3 has 14 amino acids. Trimming pared 2 bases from V and 0 bases from J, leaving 8 bases between. Per germline, CDR1 MNHNY and CDR2 SVGAGI (reference sequence). CDR3 nucleotide sequence: TGTGCCAGCAGTTACACAGGGAGCTCCTACGAGCAGTACTTC. It yields the protein CASSYTGSSYEQYF.

This rearrangement joins TRBV9 to TRBJ2-4; 11 nucleotides line up with TRBD2. Trimming at V came to 4 bases and at J to 6 bases, leaving 9 bases not matched to a gene. The CDR3 extends over 16 amino acids. Germline V lookup: CDR1 SGDLS, CDR2 YYNGEE. The CDR3, as DNA: TGTGCCAGCAGCCCCTCAGGCACTAGCGGGGGAAACATTCAGTACTTC. Translation: CASSPSGTSGGNIQYF.

The V gene is TRBV7-2, the J gene TRBJ2-2; D is unclear. The CDR3 spans 14 residues. With 7 bases removed from V and 5 bases from J, the gap between germline ends came to 14 bases. The germline gives CDR1 SGHTA, CDR2 FQGNSA. As DNA, the CDR3 is TGTGCCAGCACCCCCAGAGGAGCGACCGGGGAGCTGTTTTTT. Translation gives CASTPRGATGELFF.

The chain employs TRBV5-4 and TRBJ2-6; a weak D match, TRBD2 (6 bases). CDR3 size: 18 residues. Between the trimmed V and J ends, which lost 4 bases and 0 bases, there was a span of 17 bases. Per germline, CDR1 SGHNT and CDR2 YYREEE (reference sequence). CDR3 bases: TGTGCCAGCAGCCAGCTAGCGACAGAAAGCTCTGGGGCCAACGTCCTGACTTTC. Its protein product is CASSQLATESSGANVLTF.

The J gene is TRBJ1-2, the V gene TRBV5-1, with 8 bases matching TRBD1. The CDR3 loop spans 13 amino acids. Unmatched junction bases numbered 4, after V lost 6 bases and J lost 3 bases. The V gene's germline CDR1 is SGHRS and CDR2 YFSETQ. In nucleotides, the CDR3 is TGCGCCAGCACCTTACAGGGGGACTATGGCTACACCTTC. Protein sequence: CASTLQGDYGYTF.

This chain joins TRBV7-6 and TRBJ1-1; the D is unclear. Germline assignment: CDR1 SGHVS and CDR2 FNYEAQ. Between the trimmed V and J ends, which lost 1 base and 3 bases, there was a span of 12 bases. CDR3 size: 15 residues. The CDR3 sequence: CASSLGQPEDTEAFF. Here the CDR3 DNA reads TGTGCCAGCAGCTTAGGCCAGCCAGAGGACACTGAAGCTTTCTTT.

The gene calls are TRBV6-5 and TRBJ2-4; 7 bases line up with TRBD1. CDR3 length equals 15 residues. Looked up from germline, CDR1 is MNHEY and CDR2 is SVGAGI. The V and J ends lost 0 bases and 5 bases, in that order; junction bases with no gene match: 4. The CDR3 coding sequence is TGTGCCAGCAGTTACTCGAGAGGGGGCGAAAACATTCAGTACTTC. Protein product: CASSYSRGGENIQYF.